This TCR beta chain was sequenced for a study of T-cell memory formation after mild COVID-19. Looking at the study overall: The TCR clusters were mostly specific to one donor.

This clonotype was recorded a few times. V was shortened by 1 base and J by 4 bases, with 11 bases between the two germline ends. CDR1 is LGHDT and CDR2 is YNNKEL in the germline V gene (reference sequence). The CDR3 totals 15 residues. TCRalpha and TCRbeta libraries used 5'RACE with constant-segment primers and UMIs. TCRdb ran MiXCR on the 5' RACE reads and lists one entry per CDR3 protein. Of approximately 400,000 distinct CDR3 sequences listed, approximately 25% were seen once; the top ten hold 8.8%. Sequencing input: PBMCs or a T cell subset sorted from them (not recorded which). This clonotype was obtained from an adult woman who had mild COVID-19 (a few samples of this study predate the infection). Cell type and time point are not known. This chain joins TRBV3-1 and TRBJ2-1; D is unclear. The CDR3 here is CASSQVSSYYNEQFF. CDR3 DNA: TGTGCCAGCAGCCAAGTTTCCTCCTATTACAATGAGCAGTTCTTC.